The clone carrying this T cell receptor beta chain is a singleton in its sample. The CDR3 runs to 13 residues. Per germline, CDR1 MNHNS and CDR2 SASEGT. The V end lost 6 bases, the J end lost 1 base, and 9 bases lay between the germline ends. This PCR relied on a set of 60 Vbeta primers and 13 Jbeta primers. The protocol was immunoSEQ multiplex PCR, while the TCRdb copy is restricted to in-frame clones and leaves out a portion. The data hold about 160,000 clones, with about 85% observed a single time. The entry originates in a study of cytomegalovirus exposure and HLA in healthy donors. V and J are TRBV6-1 and TRBJ1-1; a possible D gene is TRBD1 (5 bases). This clonotype was sampled from a man aged 50-60 years in good health and CMV-seropositive. Material for sequencing was PBMCs. The CDR3, as DNA: TGTGCCAGCAGCTGGCAGGGGAACACTGAAGCTTTCTTT. This translates into CASSWQGNTEAFF.